This TCR beta chain is from a study of read filtering for tumor transcriptome and immune sequencing. On this clonotype itself: Its antigen remains unidentified. One end of the junction fails to match germline, which may point to a read error.

Study results and limitations: The CD138-negative fraction was mixed bone marrow immune cells, not pure T cells.

The CDR3 contains 15 residues. CDR1 SQVTM and CDR2 ANQGSEA come from the germline V gene. This library used approximately 0.4 ug RNA and molecular barcoded adaptors spanning alpha/delta and beta/gamma chains. TCRdb reanalysed the reads using MiXCR and keeps one entry per CDR3 protein. In the table there are about 130,000 distinct CDR3 sequences, 13% of which are singletons. The chain couples TRBV29-1 to TRBJ2-1, with TRBD1 matching 7 bases. The clonotype was recovered from a donor over 35 with multiple myeloma. Sequenced sample: a population of CD138-negative cells sorted from bone marrow. The CDR3 nucleotides are TGCGGCGTTGTGGGGGACAGCGAAACCTACAATGGGCAGTTCTTC. This gives the protein CGVVGDSETYNGQFF.